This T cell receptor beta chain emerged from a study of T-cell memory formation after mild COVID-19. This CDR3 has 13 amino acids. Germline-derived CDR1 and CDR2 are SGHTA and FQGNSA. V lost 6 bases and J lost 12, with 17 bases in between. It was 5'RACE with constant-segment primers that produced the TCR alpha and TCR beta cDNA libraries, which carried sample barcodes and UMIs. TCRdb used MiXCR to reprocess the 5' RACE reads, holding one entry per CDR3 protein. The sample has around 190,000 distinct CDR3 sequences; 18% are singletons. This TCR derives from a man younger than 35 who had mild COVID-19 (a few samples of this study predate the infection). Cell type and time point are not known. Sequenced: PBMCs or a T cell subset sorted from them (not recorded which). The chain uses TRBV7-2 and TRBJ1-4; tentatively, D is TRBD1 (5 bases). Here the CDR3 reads CASRYNDGGELFF. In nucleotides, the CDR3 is TGTGCCAGCAGGTATAACGACGGGGGTGAACTGTTTTTT.